Presented here are 8 T cell receptor beta chains from one specimen sequenced in a study of blood T cell repertoires in COVID-19. Data came from immunoSEQ multiplex PCR; TCRdb stores just in-frame clones and leaves some out. Of roughly 240,000 clones listed, about nine tenths are singletons. The specimen sequenced was PBMCs or T cells enriched from blood (not recorded which). These receptors were collected from a woman aged 35 to 49 with acute COVID-19.

V gene TRBV5-6 combines with J gene TRBJ2-2; 9 positions agree with TRBD2. There are 16 residues in the CDR3. The germline CDR1 and CDR2 sequences are SGHDT and YYEEEE. V gave up 3 bases and J gave up 1 base; unmatched junction bases: 4. CDR3 in amino acids: CASSWMTSGNTGELFF. CDR3 sequence (DNA): TGTGCCAGCAGCTGGATGACTAGCGGGAACACCGGGGAGCTGTTTTTT.

This clone appeared a few times. The chain links TRBV10-3 to TRBJ1-6; 8 bases map to TRBD1. Germline CDR1 and CDR2: ENHRY and SYGVKD. Trimming at V came to 10 bases and at J to 7 bases, leaving 3 bases not matched to a gene. This CDR3 is built from 12 residues. Here the CDR3 DNA reads TGTGCCACGGGACAGGCCAATTCACCCCTCCACTTT. It translates to CATGQANSPLHF.

J is TRBJ2-5 and V is TRBV5-1; 13 nucleotides line up with TRBD2. V was pared by 0 bases and J by 4 bases, with 0 bases of the junction left unmatched. CDR3 length: 15 residues. Germline assignment: CDR1 SGHRS and CDR2 YFSETQ. The CDR3 loop reads CASSLGLAGGETQYF. In nucleotides, the CDR3 is TGCGCCAGCAGCTTGGGACTAGCGGGAGGAGAGACCCAGTACTTC.

This clone was recorded only once. The V gene is TRBV20-1, the J gene TRBJ1-2; D is undetermined. This CDR3 has 11 amino acids. Trimming cost V 5 bases and J 7 bases, with 11 bases left between them. Germline CDR1 and CDR2: DFQATT and SNEGSKA (reference sequence). The CDR3 DNA reads as TGCAGTGCTTCCCCCGCGGGTGGCTACACCTTC. As protein: CSASPAGGYTF.

This clone was counted once. The chain links TRBV5-4 to TRBJ2-3, with D tentatively TRBD1 (5 bases). The germline V gene has CDR1 SGHNT and CDR2 YYREEE (reference sequence). This CDR3 comprises 14 residues. Trimming took 4 bases from V and 1 from J, leaving 10 bases between them. The CDR3 DNA is TGTGCCAGCAGCCCCCAGACAGGCACAGATACGCAGTATTTT. It specifies CASSPQTGTDTQYF.

The gene calls are TRBV11-2 and TRBJ1-4; D gene ambiguous. The CDR3 consists of 12 residues. CDR1 and CDR2 (germline): SGHAT, FQNNGV. V lost 1 base and J 8 bases, leaving 5 bases between the germline ends. The CDR3 bases are TGTGCCAGCAGCTTAGTAGTGGAAAAACTGTTTTTT. Translating it yields CASSLVVEKLFF.

This clone was counted a single time. V is TRBV5-6 and J is TRBJ1-2; weak D call: TRBD1 (5 bases). This CDR3 has 14 residues. Germline V CDR1 and CDR2: SGHDT, YYEEEE. Trimming shortened V by 0 bases and J by 7 bases, and 13 bases separated the two germline ends. The DNA for the CDR3 is TGTGCCAGCAGCTTGGCCGCTAGGGGTGGTGGCTACACCTTC. This translates into CASSLAARGGGYTF.

The gene calls are TRBV2 and TRBJ2-5; 15 nucleotides match TRBD2. With 4 bases clipped from V and 4 bases from J, the junction kept 7 bases outside the gene matches. The CDR3 totals 17 residues. Germline CDR1 is SNHLY and CDR2 is FYNNEI. CDR3 loop: CASSGGTSGRFLETQYF. In nucleotides, the CDR3 is TGTGCCAGCAGTGGGGGGACTAGCGGGAGGTTTTTAGAGACCCAGTACTTC.